The 11 T cell receptor beta chains listed next were all sequenced from one sample in a study of CD8 T cells in Susac syndrome. Random hexamers were used to reverse transcribe about 0.5 to 1 ug of RNA. TCRdb fed the immunoSEQ multiplex PCR reads into MiXCR, producing one record per CDR3 protein. The repertoire consists of 150,000 to 200,000 distinct CDR3 sequences, with about 94% occurring once and the leading ten covering approximately 0.14%. The sequencing sample was made of CD4+ T cells from PBMCs. The receptors were gathered from a human donor in good health.

The CDR3 sequence is CASRLRGGTDTQYF. The CDR3, as DNA: TGTGCCAGCAGGTTAAGAGGGGGGACAGATACGCAGTATTTT. The chain has TRBV6-5 and TRBJ2-3; the D gene could be TRBD1 or TRBD2 (6 bases each). This CDR3 region has 14 residues. The V end lost 6 bases, the J end lost 3 bases, and 13 bases lay between the germline ends. From germline, CDR1 is MNHEY and CDR2 SVGAGI.

V is TRBV5-1 and J is TRBJ1-4; D ambiguous. Germline V gene lookup returns CDR1 SGHRS and CDR2 YFSETQ. Trimming removed 4 bases at V and 2 bases at J, with 9 bases between. The CDR3 is 14 amino acids. CDR3 amino acids: CASSPGSTNEKLFF. The CDR3 DNA reads TGCGCCAGCAGCCCGGGAAGTACTAATGAAAAACTGTTTTTT.

This clonotype was seen a single time. The chain links TRBV29-1 to TRBJ1-1; 7 bases are shared with TRBD1. There are 13 residues in the CDR3. Looked up from germline, CDR1 is SQVTM and CDR2 is ANQGSEA. Trimming cost V 7 bases and J 5 bases; bases outside gene matches: 10. CDR3 sequence: CSATDRADTEAFF. CDR3 nucleotides: TGCAGCGCAACTGACAGGGCAGATACTGAAGCTTTCTTT.

The chain joins TRBV4-2 to TRBJ2-3, with no clear D. This CDR3 is built from 11 residues. The germline V gene encodes CDR1 LGHNA and CDR2 YNFKEQ. Trimming pared 3 bases from V and 4 bases from J, leaving 2 bases between. Written as DNA, the CDR3 is TGTGCCAGCAGCCAGGCAGATACGCAGTATTTT. Protein product: CASSQADTQYF.

The genes are TRBV20-1 and TRBJ1-6; TRBD1 matches 9 bases. From germline, CDR1 is DFQATT and CDR2 SNEGSKA (reference sequence). This CDR3 spans 14 amino acids. After removal of 1 base from V and 9 bases from J, the junction contained 4 bases not matched to a gene. The CDR3 here is CSARGDRDLSPLHF. CDR3 DNA: TGCAGTGCTAGAGGGGACAGGGATCTTTCACCCCTCCACTTT.

The chain couples TRBV7-2 to TRBJ1-2; tentatively, D is TRBD1 (6 bases). The CDR3 extends over 14 amino acids. Germline CDR1 is SGHTA and CDR2 is FQGNSA. Trimming shortened V by 5 bases and J by 10 bases, and 20 bases separated the two germline ends. CDR3 in amino acids: CASSVTGSSNDYTF. CDR3 nucleotide sequence: TGTGCCAGCAGCGTCACAGGGAGCTCGAATGACTACACCTTC.

This clonotype came up once. The chain joins TRBV7-7 to TRBJ2-3; 7 bases align to TRBD2. J gave up 6 bases and V 3 bases, and 6 bases lay outside the gene matches. The CDR3 is made up of 14 amino acids. Per germline, CDR1 SSHAT and CDR2 FNYEAQ (reference sequence). CDR3 in amino acids: CASSFGQGGDTQYF. In DNA form, the CDR3 reads TGTGCCAGCAGCTTCGGGCAGGGAGGGGATACGCAGTATTTT.

V gene TRBV14 combines with J gene TRBJ2-6; D remains ambiguous. V lost 4 bases and J 0 bases, leaving 10 bases between the germline ends. Germline loops: CDR1 SGHDN, CDR2 FVKESK. The CDR3 is 16 amino acids. The CDR3 DNA is TGTGCCAGCAGCCCTGTGAGCTCCTCTGGGGCCAACGTCCTGACTTTC. Its protein product is CASSPVSSSGANVLTF. The full variable domain, with the rest looked up from reference TRBV14 and TRBJ2-6, is EAGVTQFPSHSVIEKGQTVTLRCDPISGHDNLYWYRRVMGKEIKFLLHFVKESKQDESGMPNNRFLAERTGGTYSTLKVQPAELEDSGVYFCASSPVSSSGANVLTFGAGSRLTVL.

In this sample, this clonotype turned up once. The rearrangement joins TRBV10-3 to TRBJ2-7, with D unclear. The CDR3 is 11 amino acids. CDR1 and CDR2 (germline): ENHRY, SYGVKD. Trimming took 9 bases from V and 2 from J, leaving 8 bases between them. For the CDR3, the DNA is TGTGCCATGCGCAGCACCTACGAGCAGTACTTC. This codes for CAMRSTYEQYF.

This clonotype was picked up one time. The chain uses TRBV6-5 and TRBJ1-2, with TRBD1 matching over 7 bases. Germline loops: CDR1 MNHEY, CDR2 SVGAGI. This CDR3 region has 14 residues. The V segment lost 5 bases and the J segment 4 bases; nucleotides outside the gene matches: 7. The chain's CDR3 is CASSAGQETYGYTF. CDR3 DNA: TGTGCCAGCAGTGCAGGACAGGAGACCTATGGCTACACCTTC.

The chain links TRBV12-3 or TRBV12-4 to TRBJ2-2; D may be TRBD1 or TRBD2 (5 bases each). This CDR3 has 16 residues. V lost 6 bases to trimming and J lost 2 bases, with 16 bases between them. The chain's CDR3 is CASSPPGRDNTGELFF. CDR3 nucleotide sequence: TGTGCCAGCAGCCCACCGGGACGGGACAACACCGGGGAGCTGTTTTTT.